This T cell receptor (beta chain) derives from a study of cytomegalovirus exposure and HLA in healthy donors. 13 Jbeta primers and 60 Vbeta primers were used for the PCR. Method: immunoSEQ multiplex PCR; TCRdb's copy keeps in-frame clones and lacks some. Its listing shows tens of thousands of clones. The material sequenced was PBMCs. The sequence came from a man aged 35 to 55 in good health and CMV-seronegative.

For the CDR3, the DNA is TGTGCCAGCAGCTTGGGTCCGGGACTAGCGGGGGGATACAATGAGCAGTTCTTC. Amino acid sequence: CASSLGPGLAGGYNEQFF. The rearrangement uses TRBV5-6 and TRBJ2-1; 15 bases are a match to TRBD2. V lost 0 bases and J lost 4; bases outside the gene matches: 5. The CDR3 length is 18 residues. Germline values: CDR1 SGHDT, CDR2 YYEEEE.